Shown below are 8 T cell receptor beta chains from a single sample sequenced in a study of T cell responses to AZD1222 COVID-19 vaccine. The data were produced by immunoSEQ multiplex PCR, yet TCRdb's version contains in-frame clones alone and is incomplete. The sample has 120,000 or so clones, 86% seen once; the top ten hold 15% to 20%. The input for sequencing was peripheral blood, taken 28 days after the second AZD1222 dose. All receptors derive from an adult who received the AZD1222 COVID-19 vaccine.

V gene TRBV7-2 combines with J gene TRBJ2-3; D perhaps matches TRBD1 (6 bases). This CDR3 has 15 residues. V dropped 4 bases and J dropped 1 base, with 12 bases sitting between them. Germline V gene data show CDR1 as SGHTA and CDR2 as FQGNSA. This CDR3 reads CASSSWGRGTDTQYF. CDR3 coding DNA: TGTGCCAGCAGCTCATGGGGGCGGGGCACAGATACGCAGTATTTT.

CDR3 in amino acids: CATSDRGQFGQPQHF. The CDR3 DNA reads TGTGCCACCAGTGACCGGGGACAGTTCGGTCAGCCCCAGCATTTT. The chain links TRBV24-1 to TRBJ1-5, with 7 bases aligning to TRBD1. The CDR3 spans 15 residues. The V gene end was trimmed by 4 bases and the J gene end by 6 bases; junction bases not matched to a gene: 8. From germline, CDR1 is KGHDR and CDR2 SFDVKD.

V usage is TRBV29-1 and J usage is TRBJ2-2, with D tentatively TRBD1 (6 bases). The germline V and J ends were trimmed by 7 bases and 3 bases, with 12 bases remaining between them. This CDR3 region has 13 residues. CDR1 and CDR2 (germline): SQVTM, ANQGSEA. Written as DNA, the CDR3 is TGCAGCGCGGGTGGGGGCCACACCGGGGAGCTGTTTTTT. Its protein is CSAGGGHTGELFF.

This chain joins TRBV7-8 and TRBJ2-7, with 7 bases matching TRBD2. The V segment lost 5 bases and the J segment 1 base; nucleotides outside the gene matches: 11. CDR1 and CDR2 from the germline V gene are SGHVS and FQNEAQ. CDR3 length: 16 amino acids. CDR3 sequence: CASSQSWDYTSYEQYF. The CDR3 region has the DNA TGTGCCAGCAGCCAGAGTTGGGACTATACTTCCTACGAGCAGTACTTC.

CDR3 region: CASSYAWDQPTYEQYF. CDR3 coding DNA: TGTGCCAGCAGTTATGCCTGGGACCAACCAACCTACGAGCAGTACTTC. The chain carries TRBV6-5 and TRBJ2-7; D is possibly TRBD1 or TRBD2 (5 bases each). V lost 3 bases, J lost 2 bases, and 17 bases lay in between. The CDR3 consists of 16 residues. Germline lookup yields CDR1 MNHEY and CDR2 SVGAGI.

The genes are TRBV4-1 and TRBJ2-1, with D perhaps matching TRBD2 (7 bases). Germline V CDR1 and CDR2: MGHRA, YSYEKL. V was clipped by 0 bases and J by 7 bases, with 13 bases between them. The CDR3 contains 15 residues. CDR3 sequence: CASSQDRGGGNEQFF. CDR3 in DNA: TGCGCCAGCAGCCAAGATCGCGGGGGCGGGAATGAGCAGTTCTTC.

About this clone itself: A much larger clone sits a single nucleotide away, making a read error possible. Other DNA sequences of this sample code for an identical CDR3. V is TRBV6-5 and J is TRBJ2-3; 7 bases map to TRBD2. CDR3 length: 15 amino acids. CDR1 is MNHEY and CDR2 is SVGAGI in the germline V gene. J was trimmed by 4 bases and V by 6 bases; bases with no gene match: 10. For the CDR3, the DNA is TGTGCCAGCAGCGGGCCGGCGGGGGACCCAGATACGCAGTATTTT. The encoded protein is CASSGPAGDPDTQYF.

The chain is built from TRBV11-2 and TRBJ1-1, with D uncertain. V was clipped by 0 bases and J by 1 base, with 3 bases between them. The CDR3 has 13 amino acids. Germline loops: CDR1 SGHAT, CDR2 FQNNGV. Here the CDR3 reads CASSLDRNTEAFF. The CDR3 bases are TGTGCCAGCAGCTTAGATCGGAACACTGAAGCTTTCTTT.